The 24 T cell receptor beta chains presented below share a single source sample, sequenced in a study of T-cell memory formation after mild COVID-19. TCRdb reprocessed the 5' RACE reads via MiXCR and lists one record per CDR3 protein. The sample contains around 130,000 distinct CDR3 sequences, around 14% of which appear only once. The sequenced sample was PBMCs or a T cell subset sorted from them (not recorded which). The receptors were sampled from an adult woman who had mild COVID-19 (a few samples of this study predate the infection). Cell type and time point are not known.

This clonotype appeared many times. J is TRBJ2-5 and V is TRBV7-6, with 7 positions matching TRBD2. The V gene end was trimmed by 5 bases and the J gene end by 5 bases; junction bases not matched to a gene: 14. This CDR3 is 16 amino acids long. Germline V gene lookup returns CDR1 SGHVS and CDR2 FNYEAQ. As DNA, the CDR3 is TGTGCCAGCAGCGCCAGGGAGGGAGGGGAACTCGAGACCCAGTACTTC. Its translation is CASSAREGGELETQYF.

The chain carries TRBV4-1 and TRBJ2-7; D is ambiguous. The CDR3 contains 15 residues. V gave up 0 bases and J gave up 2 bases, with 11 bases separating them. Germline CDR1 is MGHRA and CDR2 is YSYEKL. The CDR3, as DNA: TGCGCCAGCAGCCAAGACCTACCGACGCCCTACGAGCAGTACTTC. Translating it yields CASSQDLPTPYEQYF.

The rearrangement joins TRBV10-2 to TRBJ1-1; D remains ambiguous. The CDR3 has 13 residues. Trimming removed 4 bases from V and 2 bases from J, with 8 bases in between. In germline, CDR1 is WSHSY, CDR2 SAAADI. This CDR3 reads CASSVAPNTEAFF. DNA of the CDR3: TGCGCCAGCAGTGTGGCTCCTAACACTGAAGCTTTCTTT.

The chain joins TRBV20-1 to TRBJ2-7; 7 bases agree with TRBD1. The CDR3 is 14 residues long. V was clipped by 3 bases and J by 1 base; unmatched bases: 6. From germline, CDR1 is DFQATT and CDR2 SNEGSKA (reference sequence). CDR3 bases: TGCAGTGCTAGGGATACAGGGGAATCCTACGAGCAGTACTTC. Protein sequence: CSARDTGESYEQYF.

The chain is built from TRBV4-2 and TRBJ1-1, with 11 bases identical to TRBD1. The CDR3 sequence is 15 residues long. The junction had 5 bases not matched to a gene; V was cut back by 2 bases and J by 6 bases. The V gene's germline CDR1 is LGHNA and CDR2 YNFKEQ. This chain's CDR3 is CASSQSGQGVSEAFF. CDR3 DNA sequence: TGTGCCAGCAGCCAATCGGGACAGGGGGTATCTGAAGCTTTCTTT.

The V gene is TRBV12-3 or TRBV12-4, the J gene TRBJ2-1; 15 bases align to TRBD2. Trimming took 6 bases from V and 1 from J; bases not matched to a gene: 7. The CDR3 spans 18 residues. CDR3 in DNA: TGTGCCAGCAGATCGGGACTAGCGGGGGGTGGGTCCTACAATGAGCAGTTCTTC. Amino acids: CASRSGLAGGGSYNEQFF.

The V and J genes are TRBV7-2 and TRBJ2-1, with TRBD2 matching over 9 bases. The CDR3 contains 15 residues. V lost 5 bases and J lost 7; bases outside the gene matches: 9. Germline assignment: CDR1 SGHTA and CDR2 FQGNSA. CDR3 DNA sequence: TGTGCCAGCAGCCTTCTTGCGGGGGGGCCTAATGAGCAGTTCTTC. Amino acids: CASSLLAGGPNEQFF.

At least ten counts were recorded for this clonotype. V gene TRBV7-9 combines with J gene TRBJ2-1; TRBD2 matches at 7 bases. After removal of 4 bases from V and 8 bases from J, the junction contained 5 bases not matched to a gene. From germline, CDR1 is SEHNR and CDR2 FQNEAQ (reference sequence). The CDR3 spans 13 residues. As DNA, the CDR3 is TGTGCCAGCAGCTCCGGACTAGTCGATGAGCAGTTCTTC. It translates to CASSSGLVDEQFF.

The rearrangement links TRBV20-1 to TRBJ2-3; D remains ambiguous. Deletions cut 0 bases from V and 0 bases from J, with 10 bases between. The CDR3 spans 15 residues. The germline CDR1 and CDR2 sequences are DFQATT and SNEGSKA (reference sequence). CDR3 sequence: CSARDHSLSTDTQYF. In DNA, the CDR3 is TGCAGTGCTAGAGATCACAGCCTCAGCACAGATACGCAGTATTTT.

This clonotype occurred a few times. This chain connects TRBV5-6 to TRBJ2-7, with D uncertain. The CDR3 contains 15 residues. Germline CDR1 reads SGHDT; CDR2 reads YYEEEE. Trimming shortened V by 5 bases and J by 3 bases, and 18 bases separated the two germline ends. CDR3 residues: CASSAQSLTRYEQYF. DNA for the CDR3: TGTGCCAGCAGTGCTCAGAGTCTCACCCGCTACGAGCAGTACTTC.

The CDR3 protein is CASSSQFVFEQYF. The CDR3 region has the DNA TGTGCCAGCAGCTCACAGTTTGTCTTCGAGCAGTACTTC. The rearrangement uses TRBV7-9 and TRBJ2-7; D uncertain. V was shortened by 4 bases and J by 6 bases, with 13 bases between the two germline ends. Germline V CDR1 and CDR2: SEHNR, FQNEAQ (reference sequence). The CDR3 is made up of 13 amino acids.

The CDR3 protein is CSLEGQAGGTDTQYF. The DNA of the CDR3 is TGCAGCTTAGAGGGGCAGGCGGGGGGCACAGATACGCAGTATTTT. V gene TRBV20-1 combines with J gene TRBJ2-3, with 7 bases aligning to TRBD2. Germline values: CDR1 DFQATT, CDR2 SNEGSKA (reference sequence). The CDR3 contains 15 residues.

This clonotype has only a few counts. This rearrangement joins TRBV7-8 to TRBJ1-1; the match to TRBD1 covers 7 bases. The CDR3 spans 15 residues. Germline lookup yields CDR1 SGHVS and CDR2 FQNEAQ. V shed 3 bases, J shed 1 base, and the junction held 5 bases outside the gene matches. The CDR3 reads CASSFEQGWNTEAFF. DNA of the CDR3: TGTGCCAGCAGCTTCGAACAGGGGTGGAACACTGAAGCTTTCTTT.

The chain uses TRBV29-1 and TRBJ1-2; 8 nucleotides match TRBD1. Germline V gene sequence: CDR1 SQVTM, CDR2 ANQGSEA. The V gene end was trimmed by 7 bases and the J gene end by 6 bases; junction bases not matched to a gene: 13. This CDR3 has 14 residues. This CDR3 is CSGGLSGTGDGYTF. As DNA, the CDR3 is TGCAGCGGGGGGTTGAGCGGGACAGGCGATGGCTACACCTTC.

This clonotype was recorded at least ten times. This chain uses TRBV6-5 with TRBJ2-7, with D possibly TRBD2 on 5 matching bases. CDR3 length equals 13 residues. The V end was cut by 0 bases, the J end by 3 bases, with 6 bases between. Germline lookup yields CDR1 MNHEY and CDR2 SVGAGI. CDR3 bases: TGTGCCAGCAGTTACTCAGAGGGCTACGAGCAGTACTTC. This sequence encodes CASSYSEGYEQYF.

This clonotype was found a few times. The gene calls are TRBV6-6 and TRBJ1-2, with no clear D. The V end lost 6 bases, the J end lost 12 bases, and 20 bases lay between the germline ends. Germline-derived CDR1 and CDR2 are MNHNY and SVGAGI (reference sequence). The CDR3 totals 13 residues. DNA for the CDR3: TGTGCCAGCAGCCAAGGATCCGGGAAAGGAGACACCTTC. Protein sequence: CASSQGSGKGDTF.

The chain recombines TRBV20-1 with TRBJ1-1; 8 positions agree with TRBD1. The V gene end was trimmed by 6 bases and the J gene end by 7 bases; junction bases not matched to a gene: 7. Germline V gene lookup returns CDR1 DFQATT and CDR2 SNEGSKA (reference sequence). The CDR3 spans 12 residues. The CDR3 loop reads CSADRDRSEAFF. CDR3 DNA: TGCAGTGCCGACAGGGACAGGAGTGAAGCTTTCTTT.

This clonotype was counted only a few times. CDR3 sequence (DNA): TGTGCCAGCAGACGAGTTGTGAACACTGAAGCTTTCTTT. This translates into CASRRVVNTEAFF. The genes are TRBV6-5 and TRBJ1-1; no definite D call. Trimming cost V 6 bases and J 0 bases, with 8 bases left between them. Looked up from germline, CDR1 is MNHEY and CDR2 is SVGAGI. The CDR3 is made up of 13 amino acids.

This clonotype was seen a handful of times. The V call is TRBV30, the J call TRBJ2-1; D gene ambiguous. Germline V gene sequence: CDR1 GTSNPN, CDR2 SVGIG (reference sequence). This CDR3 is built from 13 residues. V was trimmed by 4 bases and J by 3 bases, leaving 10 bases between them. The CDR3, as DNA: TGTGCCTGGAAACCTGACCACTACAATGAGCAGTTCTTC. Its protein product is CAWKPDHYNEQFF.

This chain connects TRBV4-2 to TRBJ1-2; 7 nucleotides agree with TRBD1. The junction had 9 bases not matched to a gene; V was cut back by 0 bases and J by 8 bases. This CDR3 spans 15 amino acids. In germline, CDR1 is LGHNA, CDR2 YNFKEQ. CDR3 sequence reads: CASSQETGILSGYTF. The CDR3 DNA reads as TGTGCCAGCAGCCAAGAGACAGGGATCTTGTCGGGCTACACCTTC.

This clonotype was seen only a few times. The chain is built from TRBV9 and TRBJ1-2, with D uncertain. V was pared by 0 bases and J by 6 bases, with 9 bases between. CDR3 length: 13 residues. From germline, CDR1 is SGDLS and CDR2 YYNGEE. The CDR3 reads CASSVGGSDGYTF. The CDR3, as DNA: TGTGCCAGCAGCGTAGGAGGATCGGATGGCTACACCTTC. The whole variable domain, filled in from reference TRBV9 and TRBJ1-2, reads DSGVTQTPKHLITATGQRVTLRCSPRSGDLSVYWYQQSLDQGLQFLIQYYNGEERAKGNILERFSAQQFPDLHSELNLSSLELGDSALYFCASSVGGSDGYTFGSGTRLTVV.

CDR3 loop: CASSPPVILNYGYTF. The CDR3 DNA reads as TGTGCCAGCAGCCCCCCTGTGATACTCAACTATGGCTACACCTTC. The rearrangement uses TRBV11-2 and TRBJ1-2; D is uncertain. The ends were cut back, 5 bases at V and 2 bases at J, with 15 bases in the middle. Germline CDR1 and CDR2: SGHAT and FQNNGV. The CDR3 runs to 15 residues. The whole variable domain, remainder taken from reference TRBV11-2 and TRBJ1-2, is EAGVAQSPRYKIIEKRQSVAFWCNPISGHATLYWYQQILGQGPKLLIQFQNNGVVDDSQLPKDRFSAERLKGVDSTLKIQPAKLEDSAVYLCASSPPVILNYGYTFGSGTRLTVV.

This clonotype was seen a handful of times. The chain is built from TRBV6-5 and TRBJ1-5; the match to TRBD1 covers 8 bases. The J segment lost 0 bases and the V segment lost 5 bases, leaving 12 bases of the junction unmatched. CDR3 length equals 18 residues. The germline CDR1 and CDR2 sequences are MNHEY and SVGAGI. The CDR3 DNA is TGTGCCAGCAGTCCCCTCGGACAGGGAATACCTAGCAATCAGCCCCAGCATTTT. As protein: CASSPLGQGIPSNQPQHF.

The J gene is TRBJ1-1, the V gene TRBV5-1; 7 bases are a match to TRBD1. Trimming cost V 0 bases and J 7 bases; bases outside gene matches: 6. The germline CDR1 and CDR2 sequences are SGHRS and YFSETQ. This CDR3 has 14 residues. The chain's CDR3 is CASSLGQGLGEAFF. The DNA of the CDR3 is TGCGCCAGCAGCTTGGGACAGGGCTTAGGTGAAGCTTTCTTT.